The sequence of this TCR beta chain was determined in a study of OX40 agonist ivuxolimab in advanced cancers. The overall study: Ivuxolimab is an agonistic anti-OX40 (CD134) antibody, and patients were treated with it.

Here immunoSEQ multiplex PCR was the method, and the copy in TCRdb shows in-frame clones only, minus some. This table holds more than 65,000 clones, over 75% found once. Germline V CDR1 and CDR2: SGHNT, YENEEA. This CDR3 has 15 amino acids. The J segment lost 5 bases and the V segment lost 3 bases, leaving 8 bases of the junction unmatched. Source: CD4+ or CD8+ T cells sorted from blood, taken in a trial of the OX40 agonist ivuxolimab. V and J are TRBV11-3 and TRBJ2-3, with 7 bases aligning to TRBD2. This clonotype was sampled from an adult with an advanced solid tumor such as melanoma, head and neck, liver or kidney cancer. CDR3 residues: CASSLMAGVEDTQYF. CDR3 sequence (DNA): TGTGCCAGCAGCTTGATGGCGGGAGTAGAAGATACGCAGTATTTT. Supplemented by reference TRBV11-3 and TRBJ2-3, the full variable domain reads EAGVVQSPRYKIIEKKQPVAFWCNPISGHNTLYWYLQNLGQGPELLIRYENEEAVDDSQLPKDRFSAERLKGVDSTLKIQPAELGDSAVYLCASSLMAGVEDTQYFGPGTRLTVL.